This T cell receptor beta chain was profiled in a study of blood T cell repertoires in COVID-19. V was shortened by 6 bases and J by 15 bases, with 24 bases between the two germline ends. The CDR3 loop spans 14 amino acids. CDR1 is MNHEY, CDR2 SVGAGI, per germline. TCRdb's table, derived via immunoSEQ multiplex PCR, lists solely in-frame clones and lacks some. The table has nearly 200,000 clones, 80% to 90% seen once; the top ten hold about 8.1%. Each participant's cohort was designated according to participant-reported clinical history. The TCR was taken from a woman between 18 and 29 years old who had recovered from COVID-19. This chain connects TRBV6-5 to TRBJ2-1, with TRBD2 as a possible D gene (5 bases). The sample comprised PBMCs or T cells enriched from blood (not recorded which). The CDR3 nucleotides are TGTGCCAGCAGAATAGGACTTAGAGTAGGAGGACTGTTCTTC. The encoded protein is CASRIGLRVGGLFF.